This T cell receptor (beta chain) derives from a study of blood T cells in healthy people across ages. General observations from the study: Naive and antigen-experienced cells could not be conclusively compared, given unsorted PBMCs.

Each donor gave 9.5 to 10 milliliters of peripheral blood. Per the germline V gene, CDR1 is MNHEY and CDR2 is SVGAGI. The CDR3 has 13 amino acids. Trimming pared 8 bases from V and 5 bases from J, leaving 15 bases between. Turning to this clonotype: The antigen is undetermined.

For the second PCR, which ran for about 7 to 11 cycles, a sample-barcoded 5' primer and a J-beta primer mix were used. Tags on each cDNA molecule came from a template-switch adaptor with 12 random nucleotides. TCRdb used MiXCR to reprocess the 5' RACE reads, holding one entry per CDR3 protein. Among about 1,400,000 distinct CDR3 sequences, about 43% were seen once, and the ten largest hold less than 8%. Material for sequencing was blood. The receptor's source is a woman under 30 in good health. The chain has TRBV6-5 and TRBJ2-5, with a tentative D call TRBD1 (5 bases). CDR3 protein: CASRPARVETQYF. CDR3 nucleotides: TGTGCCAGCCGGCCCGCCAGGGTTGAGACCCAGTACTTC.